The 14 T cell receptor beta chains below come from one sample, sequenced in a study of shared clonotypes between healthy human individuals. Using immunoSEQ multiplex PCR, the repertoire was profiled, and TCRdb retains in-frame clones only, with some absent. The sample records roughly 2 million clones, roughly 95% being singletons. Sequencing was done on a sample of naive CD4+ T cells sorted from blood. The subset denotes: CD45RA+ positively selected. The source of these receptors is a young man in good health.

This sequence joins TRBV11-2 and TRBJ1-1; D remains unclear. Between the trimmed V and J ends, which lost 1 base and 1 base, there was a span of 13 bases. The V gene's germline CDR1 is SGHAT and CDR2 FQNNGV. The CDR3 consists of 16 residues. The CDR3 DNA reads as TGTGCCAGCAGCTTAGTTAGACCAGGAGGGAACACTGAAGCTTTCTTT. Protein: CASSLVRPGGNTEAFF.

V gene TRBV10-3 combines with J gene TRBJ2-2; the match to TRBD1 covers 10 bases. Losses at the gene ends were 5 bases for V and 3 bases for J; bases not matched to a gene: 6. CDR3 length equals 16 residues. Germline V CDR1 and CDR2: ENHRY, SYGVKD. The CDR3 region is CAISLSTGGDTGELFF. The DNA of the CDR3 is TGTGCCATCAGTCTTTCGACAGGGGGCGACACCGGGGAGCTGTTTTTT.

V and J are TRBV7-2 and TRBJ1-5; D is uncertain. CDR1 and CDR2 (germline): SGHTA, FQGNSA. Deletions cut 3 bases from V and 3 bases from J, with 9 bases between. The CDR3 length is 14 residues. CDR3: CASSFGTVNQPQHF. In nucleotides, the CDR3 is TGTGCCAGCAGCTTCGGAACAGTCAATCAGCCCCAGCATTTT.

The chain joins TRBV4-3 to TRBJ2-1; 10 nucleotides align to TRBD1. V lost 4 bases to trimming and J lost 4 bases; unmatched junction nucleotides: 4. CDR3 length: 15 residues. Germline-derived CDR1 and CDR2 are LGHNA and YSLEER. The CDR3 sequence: CASSRAGQGYNEQFF. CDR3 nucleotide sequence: TGCGCCAGCAGCCGAGCGGGACAGGGGTACAATGAGCAGTTCTTC.

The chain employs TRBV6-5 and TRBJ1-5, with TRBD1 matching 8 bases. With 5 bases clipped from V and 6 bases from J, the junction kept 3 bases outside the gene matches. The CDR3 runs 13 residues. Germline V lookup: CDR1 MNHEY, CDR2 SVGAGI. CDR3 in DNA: TGTGCCAGCAGTCGGACAGGGAGTCAGCCCCAGCATTTT. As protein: CASSRTGSQPQHF.

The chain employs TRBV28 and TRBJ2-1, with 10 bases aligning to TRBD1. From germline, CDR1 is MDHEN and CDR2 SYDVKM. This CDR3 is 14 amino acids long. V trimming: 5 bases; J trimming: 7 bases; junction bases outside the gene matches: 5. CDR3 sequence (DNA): TGTGCCAGCAGTCTACCGGGACAGGGGAATGAGCAGTTCTTC. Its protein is CASSLPGQGNEQFF.

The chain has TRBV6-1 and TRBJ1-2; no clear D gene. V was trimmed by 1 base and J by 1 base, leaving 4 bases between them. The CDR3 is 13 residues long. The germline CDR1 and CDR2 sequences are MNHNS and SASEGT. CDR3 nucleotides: TGTGCCAGCAGTGAAGAACTTAACTATGGCTACACCTTC. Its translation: CASSEELNYGYTF.

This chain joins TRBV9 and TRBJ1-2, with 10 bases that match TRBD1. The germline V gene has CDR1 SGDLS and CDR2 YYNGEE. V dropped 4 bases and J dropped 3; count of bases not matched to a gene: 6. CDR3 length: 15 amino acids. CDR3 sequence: CASSPRGTGDYGYTF. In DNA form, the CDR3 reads TGTGCCAGCAGCCCTCGGGGGACAGGGGACTATGGCTACACCTTC. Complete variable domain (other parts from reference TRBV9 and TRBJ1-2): DSGVTQTPKHLITATGQRVTLRCSPRSGDLSVYWYQQSLDQGLQFLIQYYNGEERAKGNILERFSAQQFPDLHSELNLSSLELGDSALYFCASSPRGTGDYGYTFGSGTRLTVV.

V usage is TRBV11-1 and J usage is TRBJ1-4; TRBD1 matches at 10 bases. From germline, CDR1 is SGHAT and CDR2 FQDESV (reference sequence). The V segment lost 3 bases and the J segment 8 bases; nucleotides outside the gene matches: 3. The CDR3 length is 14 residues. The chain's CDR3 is CASSFGQGGEKLFF. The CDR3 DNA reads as TGTGCCAGCAGCTTCGGACAGGGGGGCGAAAAACTGTTTTTT.

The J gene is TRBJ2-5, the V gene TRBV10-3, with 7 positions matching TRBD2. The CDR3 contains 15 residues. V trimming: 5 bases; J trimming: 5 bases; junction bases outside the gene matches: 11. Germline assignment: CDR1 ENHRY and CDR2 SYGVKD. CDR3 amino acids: CAISSRGDQGETQYF. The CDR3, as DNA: TGTGCCATCAGTTCTCGGGGGGACCAAGGGGAGACCCAGTACTTC.

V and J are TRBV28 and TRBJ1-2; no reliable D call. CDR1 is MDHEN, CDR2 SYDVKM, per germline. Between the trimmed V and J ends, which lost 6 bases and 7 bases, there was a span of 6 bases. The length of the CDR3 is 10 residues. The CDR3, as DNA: TGTGCCAGCAGCGGCTTTGGCTACACCTTC. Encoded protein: CASSGFGYTF.

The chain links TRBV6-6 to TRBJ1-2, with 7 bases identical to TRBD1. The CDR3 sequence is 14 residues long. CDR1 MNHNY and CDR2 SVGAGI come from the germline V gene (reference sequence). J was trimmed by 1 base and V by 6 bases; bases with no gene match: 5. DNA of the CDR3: TGTGCCAGCAGCCCCTCAGGGGGTAACTATGGCTACACCTTC. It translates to CASSPSGGNYGYTF.

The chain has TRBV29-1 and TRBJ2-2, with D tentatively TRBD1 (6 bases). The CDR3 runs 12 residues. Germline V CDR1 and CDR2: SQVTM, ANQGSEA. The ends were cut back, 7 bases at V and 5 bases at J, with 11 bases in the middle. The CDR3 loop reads CSGDISTGELFF. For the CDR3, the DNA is TGCAGCGGGGACATTTCAACCGGGGAGCTGTTTTTT.

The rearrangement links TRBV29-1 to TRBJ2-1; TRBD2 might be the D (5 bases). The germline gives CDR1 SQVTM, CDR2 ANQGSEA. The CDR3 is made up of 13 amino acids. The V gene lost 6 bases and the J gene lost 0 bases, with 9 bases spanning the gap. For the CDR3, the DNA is TGCAGCGTAGCCACTAGCTCCTACAATGAGCAGTTCTTC. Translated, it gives CSVATSSYNEQFF.